These T cell receptor beta chains were read from a single sample in a study of blood T cell repertoires in COVID-19. Measured with immunoSEQ multiplex PCR; TCRdb has only the in-frame clones, and not every one. The table has fewer than 250,000 clones, about 88% seen once. Sequences were obtained from PBMCs or T cells enriched from blood (not recorded which). The receptors were gathered from a woman in her twenties or thirties who had recovered from COVID-19. Both conserved end residues are part of each CDR3. The D gene is left open where the match is weak. For some rows the clone size is stated as once, few or many, or as a class when expanded; others skip it.

>NA|TRBJ2-7|TRBV29-1|TRBD1
CSTRQGWEQYF
TGCAGCACCCGACAGGGCTGGGAGCAGTACTTC
>NA|TRBJ2-2|TRBV4-2|TRBD1
CASSPRGEGQGDNTGELFF
TGTGCCAGCAGCCCCCGGGGGGAAGGACAGGGGGACAACACCGGGGAGCTGTTTTTT
>NA|TRBJ1-1|TRBV9|NA
CASSVDPLAGDTEAFF
TGTGCCAGCAGCGTAGACCCCTTAGCAGGGGACACTGAAGCTTTCTTT
>once|TRBJ2-6|TRBV7-2|TRBD2
CASSLALKRGTGANVLTF
TGTGCCAGCAGCTTAGCGCTTAAGCGGGGGACTGGGGCCAACGTCCTGACTTTC
>NA|TRBJ1-2|TRBV6-2/TRBV6-3|NA
CASSSLLRLYGYTF
TGTGCCAGCAGCTCGCTACTTCGCCTATATGGCTACACCTTC
>many|TRBJ2-1|TRBV3-1/TRBV3-2|NA
CASSRSGGEQFF
TGTGCCAGCAGCCGTTCCGGGGGTGAGCAGTTCTTC
>NA|TRBJ1-1|TRBV6-5|NA
CASKEGNTEAFF
TGTGCCAGCAAAGAGGGGAACACTGAAGCTTTCTTT
>once|TRBJ1-5|TRBV6-5|NA
CASSYRREGNQPQHF
TGTGCCAGCAGTTATCGGAGGGAAGGCAATCAGCCCCAGCATTTT
>NA|TRBJ1-1|TRBV2|NA
CASNVLVGTEAFF
TGTGCCAGCAATGTCTTAGTTGGCACTGAAGCTTTCTTT
>NA|TRBJ2-1|TRBV10-3|TRBD1
CAISEDGTGGNEQFF
TGTGCCATCAGTGAGGATGGGACAGGGGGTAATGAGCAGTTCTTC
>few|TRBJ2-2|TRBV5-1|TRBD1
CASSKDRGPGELFF
TGCGCCAGCAGCAAGGACAGGGGGCCCGGGGAGCTGTTTTTT
>NA|TRBJ2-3|TRBV24-1|TRBD1
CATRKTGADTQYF
TGTGCCACCAGGAAGACAGGGGCAGATACGCAGTATTTT
>NA|TRBJ2-5|TRBV2|TRBD2
CATFAGTSGGDRETQYF
TGTGCCACCTTCGCCGGGACTAGCGGGGGTGATCGAGAGACCCAGTACTTC
>NA|TRBJ2-7|TRBV19|TRBD1
CASSIRQGAHEQYF
TGTGCCAGTAGTATAAGACAGGGGGCCCACGAGCAGTACTTC
>NA|TRBJ2-4|TRBV20-1|TRBD1
CSAIDRDREYF
TGCAGTGCGATCGACCGGGACAGGGAGTACTTC
>once|TRBJ2-3|TRBV12-3/TRBV12-4|NA
CASSLTRDTQYF
TGTGCCAGCAGTTTAACGCGGGATACGCAGTATTTT
>NA|TRBJ2-3|TRBV6-6|TRBD2
CASSLSYRGLAGEDTQYF
TGTGCCAGCAGTCTATCTTATCGGGGACTAGCGGGGGAGGATACGCAGTATTTT
>NA|TRBJ2-2|TRBV5-1|TRBD1
CASSGSGTAVPNTGELFF
TGCGCCAGCAGCGGATCCGGGACAGCCGTACCGAACACCGGGGAGCTGTTTTTT
>NA|TRBJ2-2|TRBV12-5|NA
CASAPGGELFF
TGTGCTAGTGCCCCAGGGGGGGAGCTGTTTTTT
>NA|TRBJ1-4|TRBV28|NA
CASSLGEDSTNEKLFF
TGTGCCAGCAGTTTAGGAGAGGATTCGACTAATGAAAAACTGTTTTTT
>NA|TRBJ2-5|TRBV6-5|TRBD2
CASSYFGTSQETQYF
TGTGCCAGCAGTTACTTCGGGACTAGCCAAGAGACCCAGTACTTC
>NA|TRBJ1-1|TRBV5-1|NA
CASSPHPDTEAFF
TGCGCCAGCAGCCCCCATCCGGACACTGAAGCTTTCTTT
>NA|TRBJ1-1|TRBV14|TRBD1
CASSQHRGENTEAFF
TGTGCCAGCAGCCAGCACAGGGGAGAGAACACTGAAGCTTTCTTT
>NA|TRBJ2-5|TRBV5-1|NA
CASSSAGYRETQYF
TGCGCCAGCAGCTCAGCGGGCTACCGGGAGACCCAGTACTTC
>NA|TRBJ2-6|TRBV7-2|NA
CASSLPGATGANVLTF
TGTGCCAGCAGCTTACCAGGGGCCACTGGGGCCAACGTCCTGACTTTC
>NA|TRBJ1-1|TRBV28|NA
CASSFSKGDTEAFF
TGTGCCAGCAGTTTCTCAAAAGGGGACACTGAAGCTTTCTTT
>once|TRBJ2-5|TRBV25-1|NA
CASSGAADLETQYF
TGTGCCAGCAGTGGGGCCGCCGACCTAGAGACCCAGTACTTC
>NA|TRBJ2-1|TRBV5-6|TRBD2
CASSPGTSGRASEQFF
TGTGCCAGCAGCCCCGGGACTAGCGGGAGGGCCAGTGAGCAGTTCTTC
>NA|TRBJ1-3|TRBV7-3|NA
CASSYTGSSGNTIYF
TGTGCCAGCAGCTACACAGGGAGCTCTGGAAACACCATATATTTT
>NA|TRBJ2-3|TRBV2|TRBD1
CASYRDRSTDTQYF
TGTGCCAGCTATAGGGACAGGAGCACAGATACGCAGTATTTT
>NA|TRBJ1-2|TRBV6-6|NA
CASSRGAGYGYTF
TGTGCCAGCAGCAGGGGCGCCGGCTATGGCTACACCTTC
>NA|TRBJ2-6|TRBV14|NA
CASSQVSGANVLTF
TGTGCCAGCAGCCAAGTCTCCGGGGCCAACGTCCTGACTTTC
>NA|TRBJ1-2|TRBV7-8|TRBD1
CASSPGQGEYGYTF
TGTGCCAGCAGCCCGGGACAGGGGGAATATGGCTACACCTTC
>NA|TRBJ1-2|TRBV29-1|NA
CSVGVGYTF
TGCAGCGTTGGAGTCGGCTACACCTTC
>NA|TRBJ2-7|TRBV6-5|TRBD2
CASSLGLAGGGEQYF
TGTGCCAGCAGTTTGGGACTAGCGGGAGGGGGAGAGCAGTACTTC
>NA|TRBJ1-4|TRBV7-2|TRBD1
CASSARAAGGREKLFF
TGTGCCAGCAGCGCGCGGGCGGCAGGGGGTCGCGAAAAACTGTTTTTT
>NA|TRBJ1-2|TRBV29-1|NA
CSVEDGEGSTF
TGCAGCGTTGAAGATGGGGAGGGGTCCACCTTC
>NA|TRBJ1-3|TRBV6-5|NA
CASSYRPGFRGNTIYF
TGTGCCAGCAGTTACCGACCCGGGTTTCGGGGAAACACCATATATTTT
>NA|TRBJ2-1|TRBV24-1|TRBD2
CATSDSLAETYNEQFF
TGTGCCACCAGTGACTCTCTAGCGGAGACCTACAATGAGCAGTTCTTC
>NA|TRBJ1-5|TRBV18|NA
CASSRSGSGAWQPQHF
TGTGCCAGCTCACGGTCGGGTTCAGGGGCTTGGCAGCCCCAGCATTTT
>NA|TRBJ1-3|TRBV7-2|NA
CASSLAGATGNTIYF
TGTGCCAGCAGCTTAGCAGGAGCAACTGGAAACACCATATATTTT
>NA|TRBJ2-7|TRBV6-5|TRBD2
CASNPMAGVIYEQYF
TGTGCCAGCAACCCGATGGCGGGAGTAATATACGAGCAGTACTTC
>NA|TRBJ2-1|TRBV28|NA
CAGGAGSYNEQFF
TGTGCGGGGGGGGCGGGCTCCTACAATGAGCAGTTCTTC
>NA|TRBJ2-1|TRBV28|TRBD2
CASSPVDVRGGRFF
TGTGCCAGCAGTCCTGTCGATGTGCGGGGGGGCCGGTTCTTC
>NA|TRBJ1-5|TRBV9|TRBD1
CASSVYDRVGQPQHF
TGTGCCAGCAGCGTCTACGACAGGGTTGGTCAGCCCCAGCATTTT